Listed here are 30 T cell receptor beta chains from one sample, sequenced in a study of shared clonotypes between healthy human individuals. This table comes from immunoSEQ multiplex PCR, and its TCRdb copy is limited to in-frame clones, with some not included. This sample has about a million clones; about 77% occur once, and the top ten carry about 1.5%. The specimen was memory CD4+ T cells sorted from blood. The subset: CD45RA-negative fraction. The receptors were sampled from a man aged 18 to 30 in good health.

The rearrangement uses TRBV19 and TRBJ1-6, with D maybe TRBD1 (5 bases). Trimming pared 5 bases from V and 4 bases from J, leaving 21 bases between. This CDR3 comprises 18 residues. In germline, CDR1 is LNHDA, CDR2 SQIVND (reference sequence). This chain's CDR3 is CASSPSPGPLRYNSPLHF. CDR3 sequence (DNA): TGTGCCAGTAGTCCTAGCCCGGGGCCCCTCCGTTATAATTCACCCCTCCACTTT.

The V gene is TRBV7-2, the J gene TRBJ1-5; the D is unclear. CDR3 size: 15 residues. V lost 0 bases and J 5 bases, leaving 11 bases between the germline ends. The germline gives CDR1 SGHTA, CDR2 FQGNSA. The DNA of the CDR3 is TGTGCCAGCAGCTTAGCATCGGGGAGCCATCAGCCCCAGCATTTT. This sequence encodes CASSLASGSHQPQHF.

The V call is TRBV27, the J call TRBJ2-5, with TRBD1 matching 8 bases. Trimming removed 1 base from V and 5 bases from J; junction bases left unmatched: 6. Germline V gives CDR1 MNHEY, CDR2 SMNVEV (reference sequence). The CDR3 is made up of 15 amino acids. This CDR3 is CASSLFWTGTETQYF. CDR3 DNA sequence: TGTGCCAGCAGTTTATTCTGGACAGGGACGGAGACCCAGTACTTC.

The CDR3 DNA is TGTGCCAGTAGTCTTATAGCGGGGGGGCTCACAGATACGCAGTATTTT. Protein sequence: CASSLIAGGLTDTQYF. The chain carries TRBV19 and TRBJ2-3; the match to TRBD2 covers 11 bases. J lost 2 bases, V lost 5 bases, and 6 bases had no gene match. The CDR3 consists of 16 residues. Germline V gene sequence: CDR1 LNHDA, CDR2 SQIVND (reference sequence). The variable domain in full, with the rest retrieved from reference TRBV19 and TRBJ2-3, is DGGITQSPKYLFRKEGQNVTLSCEQNLNHDAMYWYRQDPGQGLRLIYYSQIVNDFQKGDIAEGYSVSREKKESFPLTVTSAQKNPTAFYLCASSLIAGGLTDTQYFGPGTRLTVL.

This chain uses TRBV6-6 with TRBJ2-5; weak D call: TRBD1 (7 bases). Trimming left V 8 bases short and J 1 base short, with 14 bases between. The CDR3 covers 14 residues. Germline CDR1 is MNHNY and CDR2 is SVGAGI (reference sequence). As DNA, the CDR3 is TGTGCCAGCCAGACTAGGGGGCTCCAAGAGACCCAGTACTTC. Translated: CASQTRGLQETQYF.

This sequence joins TRBV7-2 and TRBJ1-1; 11 nucleotides line up with TRBD1. The CDR3 totals 13 residues. CDR1 and CDR2 from the germline V gene are SGHTA and FQGNSA. V was pared by 5 bases and J by 10 bases, with 6 bases of the junction left unmatched. CDR3 nucleotide sequence: TGTGCCAGCAGCCGGGACAGGGGGATCCGAGCTTTCTTT. Translated, it gives CASSRDRGIRAFF.

The chain uses TRBV5-4 and TRBJ2-6; possibly TRBD1 for D (6 bases). CDR1 is SGHNT, CDR2 YYREEE, per germline (reference sequence). The CDR3 spans 14 residues. Between the trimmed V and J ends, which lost 5 bases and 2 bases, there was a span of 8 bases. CDR3 protein: CASSWTAGANVLTF. CDR3 nucleotide sequence: TGTGCCAGCAGTTGGACAGCTGGGGCCAACGTCCTGACTTTC.

V usage is TRBV10-2 and J usage is TRBJ1-1; 9 nucleotides line up with TRBD1. V trimming: 10 bases; J trimming: 7 bases; junction bases outside the gene matches: 7. The CDR3 totals 12 residues. CDR1 and CDR2 (germline): WSHSY, SAAADI. The CDR3 loop is CAIGQGSGEAFF. Here the CDR3 DNA reads TGCGCCATAGGACAGGGGAGTGGTGAAGCTTTCTTT.

This clone was detected a few times. J is TRBJ1-1 and V is TRBV11-2, with 9 bases identical to TRBD1. After removal of 6 bases from V and 4 bases from J, the junction contained 6 bases not matched to a gene. The CDR3 covers 14 residues. The germline CDR1 and CDR2 sequences are SGHAT and FQNNGV. In nucleotides, the CDR3 is TGTGCCAGCAGACTGACAGGGGGGCGCACTGAAGCTTTCTTT. Protein sequence: CASRLTGGRTEAFF.

The genes are TRBV6-7 and TRBJ2-1; 10 bases map to TRBD1. TRBV6-7 counts as an open reading frame of uncertain function. The CDR3 is 17 residues long. J was trimmed by 7 bases and V by 9 bases; bases with no gene match: 18. In DNA form, the CDR3 reads TGTGCCAGGAACGCCCCGGGCCGGGACAGGGGTAGGAATGAGCAGTTCTTC. Its translation: CARNAPGRDRGRNEQFF.

This sequence joins TRBV27 and TRBJ1-1; 12 bases line up with TRBD1. CDR3 length equals 16 residues. Germline V CDR1 and CDR2: MNHEY, SMNVEV (reference sequence). V was clipped by 4 bases and J by 5 bases; unmatched bases: 8. CDR3 DNA: TGTGCCAGCAGTTACAGGGGGACAGGGGGCTTGACTGAAGCTTTCTTT. Its translation: CASSYRGTGGLTEAFF.

The J gene is TRBJ2-3, the V gene TRBV9; no definite D call. Trimming took off 0 bases at V and 2 bases at J, with 7 bases between the two ends. The CDR3 contains 14 residues. Germline-derived CDR1 and CDR2 are SGDLS and YYNGEE. CDR3 sequence (DNA): TGTGCCAGCAGCGTAGAATTGACCACAGATACGCAGTATTTT. Translating it yields CASSVELTTDTQYF.

The J gene is TRBJ1-2, the V gene TRBV5-1; D possibly corresponds to TRBD1 (6 bases). V was shortened by 4 bases and J by 2 bases, with 12 bases between the two germline ends. Per germline, CDR1 SGHRS and CDR2 YFSETQ. The CDR3 is 14 residues long. The CDR3 region is CASSLQGENYGYTF. In DNA, the CDR3 is TGCGCCAGCAGCCTACAGGGAGAGAACTATGGCTACACCTTC.

This clone was detected ten times or more. The chain employs TRBV13 and TRBJ2-5; 14 nucleotides line up with TRBD2. J gave up 5 bases and V 5 bases, and 13 bases lay outside the gene matches. Germline V lookup: CDR1 PRHDT, CDR2 FYEKMQ (reference sequence). CDR3 size: 18 residues. CDR3 sequence reads: CASSRGTSGRRGWETQYF. The DNA for the CDR3 is TGTGCCAGCAGCCGCGGGACTAGCGGGAGAAGGGGTTGGGAGACCCAGTACTTC.

This CDR3 is CASSSWTSGRADEQFF. CDR3 in DNA: TGTGCCAGCAGCTCCTGGACTAGCGGGAGGGCCGATGAGCAGTTCTTC. The chain links TRBV7-2 to TRBJ2-1; 15 bases fit TRBD2. V dropped 4 bases and J dropped 8; count of bases not matched to a gene: 6. The CDR3 runs 16 residues. Germline V gives CDR1 SGHTA, CDR2 FQGNSA.

The CDR3 coding sequence is TGCGCCAGCAGTGAGGTTTTAGGCGGAGAGACCCAGTACTTC. It codes for CASSEVLGGETQYF. The chain couples TRBV10-2 to TRBJ2-5; D gene ambiguous. V was shortened by 2 bases and J by 4 bases, with 11 bases between the two germline ends. CDR1 and CDR2 (germline): WSHSY, SAAADI. The CDR3 has 14 amino acids.

V usage is TRBV7-3 and J usage is TRBJ2-3, with unresolved D. V was clipped by 2 bases and J by 5 bases, with 8 bases between them. The V gene's germline CDR1 is SGHTA and CDR2 FQGTGA. The CDR3 covers 13 residues. The CDR3 DNA sequence: TGTGCCAGCAGCTTAGGGCACAAAGATACGCAGTATTTT. Translation gives CASSLGHKDTQYF.

The chain employs TRBV6-1 and TRBJ2-5; D might be TRBD1 (6 bases). The CDR3 extends over 14 amino acids. Germline CDR1 is MNHNS and CDR2 is SASEGT. The V end lost 8 bases, the J end lost 3 bases, and 16 bases lay between the germline ends. This chain's CDR3 is CASCLNRVKETQYF. CDR3 DNA: TGTGCCAGCTGTCTCAACAGGGTGAAAGAGACCCAGTACTTC.

The chain couples TRBV6-5 to TRBJ2-2, with D possibly being TRBD1 (6 bases). The germline gives CDR1 MNHEY, CDR2 SVGAGI. The CDR3 sequence is 15 residues long. Trimming stripped 6 bases from V and 4 bases from J, with 15 bases between. The CDR3: CASRGLGTPTGELFF. CDR3 in DNA: TGTGCCAGCAGGGGTTTGGGGACACCCACCGGGGAGCTGTTTTTT.

The chain recombines TRBV11-2 with TRBJ1-3; D is possibly TRBD1 (6 bases). V lost 0 bases and J lost 3, with 15 bases in between. CDR1 and CDR2 from the germline V gene are SGHAT and FQNNGV. This CDR3 has 17 amino acids. The CDR3 is CASSLDHMGAFGNTIYF. The CDR3 DNA reads TGTGCCAGCAGCTTAGATCACATGGGGGCCTTTGGAAACACCATATATTTT.

This clone appeared a few times. The chain combines TRBV6-1 with TRBJ2-7; TRBD2 matches at 7 bases. This CDR3 contains 16 residues. V gave up 0 bases and J gave up 3 bases; unmatched junction bases: 8. Germline V gene lookup returns CDR1 MNHNS and CDR2 SASEGT. Written as DNA, the CDR3 is TGTGCCAGCAGTGAAGCTGGGGGGGAGGTTTACTACGAGCAGTACTTC. Translation: CASSEAGGEVYYEQYF.

The V gene is TRBV14, the J gene TRBJ2-1; TRBD2 aligns across 8 bases. From germline, CDR1 is SGHDN and CDR2 FVKESK. There are 21 residues in the CDR3. Germline trimming cut 0 bases from V and 0 bases from J; bases unmatched to any gene: 16. The CDR3 reads CASSQDPGGTGGFSSYNEQFF. CDR3 DNA sequence: TGTGCCAGCAGCCAAGACCCGGGGGGGACCGGGGGCTTTAGCTCCTACAATGAGCAGTTCTTC.

The V and J genes are TRBV10-3 and TRBJ1-2; D is unresolved. V was trimmed by 0 bases and J by 6 bases, leaving 14 bases between them. The CDR3 runs to 15 residues. Germline V lookup: CDR1 ENHRY, CDR2 SYGVKD. The CDR3: CAISESVSDGDGYTF. The CDR3 DNA follows: TGTGCCATCAGTGAGTCTGTTAGTGATGGTGATGGCTACACCTTC.

V gene TRBV4-1 combines with J gene TRBJ2-2; TRBD2 agrees at 9 bases. The trim removed 1 base at V and 3 bases at J, leaving 9 bases unmatched. CDR1 and CDR2 (germline): MGHRA, YSYEKL. CDR3 length: 18 amino acids. DNA of the CDR3: TGCGCCAGCAGCCAAGCTGGCGGGGGGGCCAGAGACACCGGGGAGCTGTTTTTT. Amino acids: CASSQAGGGARDTGELFF.

CDR3 nucleotide sequence: TGTGCCAGTAGTATAGACGAGGGCACTGAAGCTTTCTTT. Amino acids: CASSIDEGTEAFF. The chain couples TRBV19 to TRBJ1-1; D unresolved. V was cut by 0 bases and J by 4 bases, with 6 bases left in between. There are 13 residues in the CDR3. From germline, CDR1 is LNHDA and CDR2 SQIVND (reference sequence).

This chain uses TRBV18 with TRBJ2-7, with no clear D. Trimming took off 6 bases at V and 3 bases at J, with 12 bases between the two ends. Germline V gene sequence: CDR1 KGHSH, CDR2 LQKENI. This CDR3 comprises 13 residues. The CDR3 DNA follows: TGTGCCAGCTCGTTAAGTTTAGACTACGAGCAGTACTTC. This encodes CASSLSLDYEQYF.

The chain carries TRBV5-8 and TRBJ2-3; the D gene is possibly TRBD2 (5 bases). The CDR3 sequence is 17 residues long. Trimming stripped 4 bases from V and 0 bases from J, with 18 bases between. Germline CDR1 SGHTS, CDR2 YDEGEE. CDR3 in amino acids: CASSEVWSSESTDTQYF. CDR3 nucleotides: TGTGCCAGCAGCGAAGTATGGAGTAGCGAGAGCACAGATACGCAGTATTTT.

The V call is TRBV11-2, the J call TRBJ2-3; a possible D gene is TRBD1 (6 bases). V lost 3 bases to trimming and J lost 6 bases, with 10 bases between them. The CDR3 extends over 13 amino acids. CDR1 SGHAT and CDR2 FQNNGV come from the germline V gene. CDR3 sequence (DNA): TGTGCCAGCAGCTTCCTCACAGGGGATACGCAGTATTTT. It codes for CASSFLTGDTQYF.

This sequence joins TRBV28 and TRBJ2-3; D possibly uses TRBD1 or TRBD2 (5 bases each). There are 17 residues in the CDR3. Trimming took off 0 bases at V and 6 bases at J, with 19 bases between the two ends. The V gene's germline CDR1 is MDHEN and CDR2 SYDVKM. The DNA of the CDR3 is TGTGCCAGCAGTTTATGGGTGGCCAGTCGGGGCGTCGATACGCAGTATTTT. Its protein product is CASSLWVASRGVDTQYF.

The genes are TRBV6-6 and TRBJ2-5; unclear D gene. The CDR3 totals 11 residues. V was clipped by 7 bases and J by 7 bases, with 10 bases between them. Germline V lookup: CDR1 MNHNY, CDR2 SVGAGI (reference sequence). The CDR3 sequence: CASNELGTQYF. CDR3 DNA sequence: TGTGCCAGCAACGAGCTCGGGACCCAGTACTTC.